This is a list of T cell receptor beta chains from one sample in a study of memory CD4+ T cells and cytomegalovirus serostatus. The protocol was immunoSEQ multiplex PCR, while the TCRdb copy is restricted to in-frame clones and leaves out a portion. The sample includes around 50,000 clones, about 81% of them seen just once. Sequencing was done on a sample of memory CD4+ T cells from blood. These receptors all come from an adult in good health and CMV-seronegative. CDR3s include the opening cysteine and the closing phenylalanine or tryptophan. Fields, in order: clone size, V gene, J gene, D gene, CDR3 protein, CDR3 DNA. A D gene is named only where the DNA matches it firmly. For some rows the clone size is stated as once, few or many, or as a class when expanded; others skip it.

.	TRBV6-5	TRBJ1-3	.	CASSYGQGNTIYF	TGTGCCAGCAGTTACGGACAGGGAAACACCATATATTTT
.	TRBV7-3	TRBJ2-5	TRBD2	CASQATSGETQYF	TGTGCCAGCCAAGCCACTAGCGGAGAGACCCAGTACTTC
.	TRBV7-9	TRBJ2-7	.	CASSSGGRASSYEQYF	TGTGCCAGCAGCTCAGGTGGGCGGGCCTCCTCCTACGAGCAGTACTTC
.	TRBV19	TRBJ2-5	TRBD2	CASSISRGGVETQYF	TGTGCCAGTAGTATAAGTAGGGGAGGGGTGGAGACCCAGTACTTC
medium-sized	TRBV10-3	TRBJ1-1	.	CAITSTARGVRTFF	TGTGCCATCACTAGTACGGCGAGGGGGGTGAGGACTTTCTTT
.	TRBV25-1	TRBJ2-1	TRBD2	CASSEFPSTSGRGNEQFF	TGTGCCAGCAGTGAATTCCCCTCGACTAGCGGGAGAGGCAATGAGCAGTTCTTC
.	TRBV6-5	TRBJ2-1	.	CASSYFTGQGNNEQFF	TGTGCCAGCAGTTACTTCACTGGGCAGGGGAACAATGAGCAGTTCTTC
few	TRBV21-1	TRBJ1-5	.	CASSSERGFGQPQHF	TGTGCCAGCAGCTCCGAAAGAGGTTTCGGGCAGCCCCAGCATTTT
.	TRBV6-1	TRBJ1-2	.	CASSVHSEDHYGYTF	TGTGCCAGCAGTGTTCACAGCGAAGATCACTATGGCTACACCTTC
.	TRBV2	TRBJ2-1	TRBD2	CASRWATGGTSGNEQFF	TGTGCCAGCAGATGGGCCACAGGGGGGACTAGCGGGAATGAGCAGTTCTTC
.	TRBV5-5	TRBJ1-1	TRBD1	CASSWDRVGGTEAFF	TGTGCCAGCAGCTGGGACAGGGTAGGAGGCACTGAAGCTTTCTTT
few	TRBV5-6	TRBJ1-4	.	CASSFKQTNEKLFF	TGTGCCAGCAGCTTCAAACAGACTAATGAAAAACTGTTTTTT
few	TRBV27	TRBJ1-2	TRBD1	CASTDRDRPNYGYTF	TGTGCCAGCACTGACCGGGACAGACCTAACTATGGCTACACCTTC
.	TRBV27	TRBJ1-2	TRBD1	CASRDRDRGSYGYTF	TGTGCCAGCAGGGATAGGGACAGGGGGTCCTATGGCTACACCTTC
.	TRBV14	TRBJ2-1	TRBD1	CASSQPRDRVNEQFF	TGTGCCAGCAGCCAACCCCGGGACAGGGTCAATGAGCAGTTCTTC
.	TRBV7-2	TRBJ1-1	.	CASSSGQRGTEAFF	TGTGCCAGCAGCTCAGGACAGCGGGGCACTGAAGCTTTCTTT
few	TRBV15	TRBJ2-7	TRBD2	CATSRARGAYEQYF	TGTGCCACCAGCAGAGCGCGGGGGGCTTACGAGCAGTACTTC
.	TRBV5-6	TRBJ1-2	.	CASSLGRAYGYTF	TGTGCCAGCAGCTTGGGCAGGGCCTATGGCTACACCTTC
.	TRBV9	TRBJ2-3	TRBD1	CASSPRQGSDTQYF	TGTGCCAGCAGCCCCAGACAGGGTTCAGATACGCAGTATTTT
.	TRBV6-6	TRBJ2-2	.	CATDKAGELFF	TGTGCCACCGACAAGGCGGGGGAGCTGTTTTTT
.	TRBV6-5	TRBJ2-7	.	CASRDPDIYEQYF	TGTGCCAGCAGAGATCCGGACATCTACGAGCAGTACTTC
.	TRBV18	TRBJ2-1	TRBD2	CASSVAGVNNEQFF	TGTGCCAGCTCAGTAGCGGGAGTGAACAATGAGCAGTTCTTC
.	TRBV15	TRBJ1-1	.	CATSAMDSESYMNTEAFF	TGTGCCACCAGCGCTATGGACTCCGAATCGTACATGAACACTGAAGCTTTCTTT
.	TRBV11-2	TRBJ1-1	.	CASSARQGNTEAFF	TGTGCCAGCAGCGCCCGTCAGGGGAACACTGAAGCTTTCTTT
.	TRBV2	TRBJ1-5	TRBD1	CASSQRGLSNQPQHF	TGTGCCAGCAGTCAGAGGGGGCTGAGCAATCAGCCCCAGCATTTT
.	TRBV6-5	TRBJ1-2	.	CASSDGRRDGYTF	TGTGCCAGCAGCGACGGGAGGAGGGATGGCTACACCTTC
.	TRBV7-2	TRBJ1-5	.	CASSLWRDQPQHF	TGTGCCAGCAGCTTATGGCGGGATCAGCCCCAGCATTTT
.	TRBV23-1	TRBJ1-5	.	CASSPKRWGRPQHF	TGCGCCAGCAGCCCCAAGAGGTGGGGCAGGCCCCAGCATTTT
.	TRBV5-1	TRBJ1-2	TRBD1	CASTADRDYGYTF	TGCGCCAGCACCGCCGACAGGGATTATGGCTACACCTTC
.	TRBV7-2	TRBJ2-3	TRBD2	CATSGLAGDTQYF	TGTGCTACCTCGGGACTAGCGGGAGATACGCAGTATTTT
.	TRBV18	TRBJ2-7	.	CASSRTENYEQYF	TGTGCCAGCTCTCGGACGGAGAACTACGAGCAGTACTTC
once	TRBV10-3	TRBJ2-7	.	CAISEQWEQYF	TGTGCCATCAGTGAGCAGTGGGAGCAGTACTTC
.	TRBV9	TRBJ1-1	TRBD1	CASSVGTGTLNTEAFF	TGTGCCAGCAGCGTAGGGACAGGTACGTTGAACACTGAAGCTTTCTTT